This TCR beta chain derives from a study of graft-versus-host responses after intestinal transplantation. For the study at large: Transplant recipients had multivisceral, liver-intestinal, or isolated intestinal grafts.

The authors combined 200,000 CFSE-labeled responder cells with 200,000 irradiated, violet-dye-labeled stimulator cells in plates. This CDR3 is 12 amino acids long. The V end was cut by 1 base, the J end by 5 bases, with 3 bases between. CDR1 and CDR2 from the germline V gene are SEHNR and FQNEAQ (reference sequence). Data came from immunoSEQ multiplex PCR; TCRdb stores just in-frame clones and leaves some out. The table records about 12,000 clones, around a third of them present only once. Study-wide results and caveats: GvH clones occurred in recipient marrow; some first appeared in ileum or blood.

Sequencing was performed on alloreactive CD8+ T cells from a mixed lymphocyte reaction culture, taken before intestinal transplant. Described subset: CFSE-low proliferating T cells sorted from approximately six-day pre-transplant mixed lymphocyte reaction (GvH or HvG direction). The source is a human patient who received an intestinal transplant. The chain combines TRBV7-9 with TRBJ2-1; D not resolved. In DNA, the CDR3 is TGTGCCAGCAGCTTAGGGGACAATGAGCAGTTCTTC. This sequence encodes CASSLGDNEQFF.